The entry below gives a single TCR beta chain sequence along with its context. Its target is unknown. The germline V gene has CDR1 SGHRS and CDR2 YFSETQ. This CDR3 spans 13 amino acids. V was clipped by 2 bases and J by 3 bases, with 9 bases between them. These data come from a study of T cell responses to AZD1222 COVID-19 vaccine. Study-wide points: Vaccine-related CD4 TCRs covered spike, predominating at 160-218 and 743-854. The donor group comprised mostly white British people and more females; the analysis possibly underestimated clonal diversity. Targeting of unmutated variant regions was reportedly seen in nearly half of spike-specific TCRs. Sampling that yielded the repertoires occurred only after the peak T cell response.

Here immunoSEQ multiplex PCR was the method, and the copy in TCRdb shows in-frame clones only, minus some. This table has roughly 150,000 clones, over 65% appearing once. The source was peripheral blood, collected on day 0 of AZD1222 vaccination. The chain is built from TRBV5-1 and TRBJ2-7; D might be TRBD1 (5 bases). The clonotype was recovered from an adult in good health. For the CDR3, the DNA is TGCGCCAGCAGCTTTGGGGCTGTCTACGAGCAGTACTTC. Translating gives CASSFGAVYEQYF.